The next 19 T cell receptor beta chains were all read from a single sample in a study of CD8+CD57+ T cells in acquired aplastic anemia listed by TCRdb under 2018. The data were produced on an Illumina HiSeq 2000. Profiling of TCR beta VDJ combinations and CDR3 sequences used genomic DNA as the template. The public reads were quality trimmed at Q25 with fastp and then assembled into clones with MiXCR by TCRdb, keeping productive beta chains. Under each unique CDR3 protein, matching rows form one entry showing the most common genes and DNA. A total of tens of thousands of distinct CDR3 sequences appear in this sample, about half of them only once. 65% to 80% of the sample is in the top ten clones. Sequencing input: sorted CD4+, CD8+, or CD8+CD57+ T cells (not recorded which) from PBMCs. Receptors originate from a human donor in good health, serving as a control.

The chain couples TRBV5-1 to TRBJ2-3, with no clear D. CDR1 is SGHRS, CDR2 YFSETQ, per germline. The V and J ends lost 5 bases and 3 bases respectively, with 4 bases between them. This CDR3 spans 11 amino acids. CDR3 residues: CASRITDTQYF. The DNA of the CDR3 is TGCGCCAGCAGAATAACAGATACGCAGTATTTT.

This clonotype occurred many times. J is TRBJ2-1 and V is TRBV29-1; D tentatively fits TRBD1 or TRBD2 (5 bases each). The CDR3 is 14 residues long. Germline V lookup: CDR1 SQVTM, CDR2 ANQGSEA. V was clipped by 3 bases and J by 4 bases, with 13 bases between them. CDR3 loop: CSVEGVAPYNEQFF. CDR3 DNA sequence: TGCAGCGTTGAGGGGGTAGCGCCTTACAATGAGCAGTTCTTC.

In its sample, this clonotype was seen once. The J gene is TRBJ1-1, the V gene TRBV29-1; 7 bases fit TRBD1. The germline CDR1 and CDR2 sequences are SQVTM and ANQGSEA. The CDR3 runs to 13 residues. After removal of 4 bases from V and 0 bases from J, the junction contained 2 bases not matched to a gene. This chain's CDR3 is CSVVRGLNTEAFF. The DNA of the CDR3 is TGCAGCGTTGTGAGGGGGCTGAACACTGAAGCTTTCTTT.

A note on this clonotype: A read error is possible here, since a much larger clone lies one base away. The J gene is TRBJ2-7, the V gene TRBV6-4; TRBD2 matches 10 bases. CDR3 size: 15 residues. Per germline, CDR1 MRHNA and CDR2 SNTAGT. The CDR3: CACPLRTSGHYEQYF. In nucleotides, the CDR3 is TGTGCTTGCCCCCTTCGGACTAGCGGCCACTACGAGCAGTACTTC.

The V gene is TRBV2, the J gene TRBJ2-7, with TRBD2 matching over 10 bases. The junction had 0 bases not matched to a gene; V was cut back by 1 base and J by 3 bases. The CDR3 length is 14 residues. CDR1 and CDR2 (germline): SNHLY, FYNNEI. CDR3 sequence reads: CASSEERGGYEQYF. The CDR3 DNA follows: TGTGCCAGCAGTGAAGAGCGGGGGGGCTACGAGCAGTACTTC.

The chain links TRBV12-3 or TRBV12-4 to TRBJ1-4; D not certain. Trimming pared 3 bases from V and 4 bases from J, leaving 6 bases between. The CDR3 is 13 residues long. DNA of the CDR3: TGTGCCAGCAGTTTTATCCGTAATGAAAAACTGTTTTTT. It is translated as CASSFIRNEKLFF.

There are many counts of this clonotype. The rearrangement links TRBV7-9 to TRBJ2-1, with TRBD2 matching over 11 bases. Germline-derived CDR1 and CDR2 are SEHNR and FQNEAQ (reference sequence). Unmatched junction bases numbered 11, after V lost 4 bases and J lost 9 bases. The CDR3 totals 16 residues. The CDR3 coding sequence is TGTGCCAGCAGCTCCAGAGGTAGCGGGAGGGCCCTTGAGCAGTTCTTC. It is translated as CASSSRGSGRALEQFF.

This clonotype has more than one count but fewer than ten. This may be a read error, as it is one base from a much larger clone. V gene TRBV24-1 combines with J gene TRBJ2-1; D uncertain. The germline gives CDR1 KGHDR, CDR2 SFDVKD. The CDR3 is 10 amino acids. The CDR3 loop is CATGGPEQLF. The DNA of the CDR3 is TGTGCCACCGGCGGTCCCGAGCAGCTCTTC.

Note on this clonotype: Its ends do not fully match the called genes, so a read error is possible. V usage is TRBV13 and J usage is TRBJ1-3; possible D gene TRBD1, 5 bases. The CDR3 covers 16 residues. The V gene's germline CDR1 is PRHDT and CDR2 FYEKMQ (reference sequence). In DNA form, the CDR3 reads TGTGCCAGCAGCCCAGCCGGGACCAGTACTGGAGACACCATATATTTT. It translates to CASSPAGTSTGDTIYF. Filled out from reference TRBV13 and TRBJ1-3, the complete variable domain reads AAGVIQSPRHLIKEKRETATLKCYPIPRHDTVYWYQQGPGQDPQFLISFYEKMQSDKGSIPDRFSAQQFSDYHSELNMSSLELGDSALYFCASSPAGTSTGDTIYFGEGSWLTVV.

The chain combines TRBV6-2 or TRBV6-3 with TRBJ1-1; D remains unclear. V lost 2 bases, J lost 1 base, and 8 bases lay in between. The CDR3 length is 14 residues. Per the germline V gene, CDR1 is MNHEY and CDR2 is SVGEGT. The CDR3: CASSYGFSNTEAFF. The CDR3 DNA is TGTGCCAGCAGTTACGGTTTTTCGAACACTGAAGCTTTCTTT.

This clonotype was counted only a few times. The chain combines TRBV6-1 with TRBJ1-5; D remains ambiguous. The germline V gene encodes CDR1 MNHNS and CDR2 SASEGT. V lost 1 base, J lost 0 bases, and 7 bases lay in between. CDR3 length equals 15 residues. DNA for the CDR3: TGTGCCAGCAGTGAAGGAGGGTATAGCAATCAGCCCCAGCATTTT. Protein: CASSEGGYSNQPQHF.

The chain is built from TRBV9 and TRBJ2-7; TRBD1 aligns across 8 bases. The CDR3 loop spans 14 amino acids. V lost 6 bases and J lost 4; bases outside the gene matches: 9. Germline V gene data show CDR1 as SGDLS and CDR2 as YYNGEE. CDR3 sequence reads: CASNQQGGSYEQYF. The CDR3 nucleotides are TGTGCCAGCAACCAACAGGGGGGAAGTTACGAGCAGTACTTC.

The rearrangement links TRBV27 to TRBJ1-5; TRBD1 might be the D (5 bases). The CDR3 extends over 16 amino acids. Germline CDR1 reads MNHEY; CDR2 reads SMNVEV (reference sequence). V was cut by 2 bases and J by 2 bases, with 13 bases left in between. The CDR3: CASSLVAGAGNQPQHF. The CDR3 DNA sequence: TGTGCCAGCAGTTTAGTGGCCGGGGCGGGCAATCAGCCCCAGCATTTT.

This clonotype was seen at least ten times. J is TRBJ2-7 and V is TRBV19, with D possibly being TRBD2 (6 bases). The CDR3 has 13 residues. Germline-derived CDR1 and CDR2 are LNHDA and SQIVND (reference sequence). Trimming cost V 3 bases and J 6 bases, with 12 bases left between them. The CDR3: CASSMRGQGEQYF. CDR3 coding DNA: TGTGCCAGTAGTATGCGGGGCCAGGGCGAGCAGTACTTC.

This clonotype was counted once. The V call is TRBV9, the J call TRBJ2-1; 15 bases are a match to TRBD2. Germline assignment: CDR1 SGDLS and CDR2 YYNGEE. This CDR3 region has 17 residues. V was clipped by 0 bases and J by 7 bases; unmatched bases: 5. The CDR3 DNA follows: TGTGCCAGCAGCGTAGGGACTAGCGGGAGGGTGGAGAATGAGCAGTTCTTC. Amino acids: CASSVGTSGRVENEQFF.

This clonotype was counted at least ten times. The rearrangement uses TRBV12-3 or TRBV12-4 and TRBJ1-1, with a possible D match to TRBD1 (6 bases). Trimming cost V 5 bases and J 6 bases, with 10 bases left between them. The CDR3 contains 12 residues. This chain's CDR3 is CASSPGEPEAFF. The CDR3 coding sequence is TGTGCCAGCAGTCCAGGGGAACCTGAAGCTTTCTTT.

Turning to this clonotype: Just one base apart from a much larger clone, this may be a read error. The conserved closing phenylalanine or tryptophan is absent in this CDR3, likely reflecting a read error. V and J are TRBV4-1 and TRBJ2-5; D gene ambiguous. The V end was cut by 0 bases, the J end by 1 base, with 9 bases between. The CDR3 length is 15 residues. CDR1 MGHRA and CDR2 YSYEKL come from the germline V gene. The CDR3, as DNA: TGCGCCAGCAGCCAAGAGGTTGAGTTCCAAGAGACCCAGTACCTC. Amino acid sequence: CASSQEVEFQETQYL.

The chain carries TRBV7-9 and TRBJ2-1; a weak D match, TRBD2 (5 bases). The ends were cut back, 5 bases at V and 7 bases at J, with 9 bases in the middle. Germline lookup yields CDR1 SEHNR and CDR2 FQNEAQ (reference sequence). The CDR3 length is 12 residues. This CDR3 reads CASSLERNEQFF. The CDR3 nucleotides read TGTGCCAGCAGCCTTGAGCGGAATGAGCAGTTCTTC.

CDR3 nucleotides: TGTGCCAGCAGCCCACTCCGGGGACAGGGTCACGAGCAGTACTTC. This sequence encodes CASSPLRGQGHEQYF. The V and J genes are TRBV11-2 and TRBJ2-7; 9 bases are a match to TRBD1. CDR1 and CDR2 from the germline V gene are SGHAT and FQNNGV. Germline trimming cut 5 bases from V and 5 bases from J; bases unmatched to any gene: 10. The CDR3 runs 15 residues. The full variable domain, in which reference TRBV11-2 and TRBJ2-7 provide the parts outside the CDR3, is EAGVAQSPRYKIIEKRQSVAFWCNPISGHATLYWYQQILGQGPKLLIQFQNNGVVDDSQLPKDRFSAERLKGVDSTLKIQPAKLEDSAVYLCASSPLRGQGHEQYFGPGTRLTVT.